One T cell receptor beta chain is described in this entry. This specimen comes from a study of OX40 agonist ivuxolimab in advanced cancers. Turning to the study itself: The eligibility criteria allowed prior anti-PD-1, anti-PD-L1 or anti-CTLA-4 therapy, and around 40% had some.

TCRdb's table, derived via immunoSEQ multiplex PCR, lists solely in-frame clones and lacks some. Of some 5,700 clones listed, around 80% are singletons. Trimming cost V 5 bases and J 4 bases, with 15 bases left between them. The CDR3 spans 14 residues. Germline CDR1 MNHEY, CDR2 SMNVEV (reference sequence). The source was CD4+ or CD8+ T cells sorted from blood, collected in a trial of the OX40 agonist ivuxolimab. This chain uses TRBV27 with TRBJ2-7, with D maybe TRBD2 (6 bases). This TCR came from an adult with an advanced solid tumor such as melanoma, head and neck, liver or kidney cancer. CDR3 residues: CASSPLTSWYEQYF. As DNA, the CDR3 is TGTGCCAGCAGTCCACTGACTAGTTGGTACGAGCAGTACTTC.